Each of the 17 T cell receptor beta chains below was sequenced from the same sample in a study of post-analysis software for immune sequencing data. Study observations and caveats: Controls had lower frequencies than patients of five or six TRBV segments, which included TRBV5-6, TRBV5-1 and TRBV20-1.

TCR beta cDNA libraries included unique molecular identifiers. TCRdb processed the PCR reads anew with MiXCR; each CDR3 protein has one entry. The data show about 150,000 distinct CDR3 sequences, about 32% seen once. These receptors lack a known antigen. The sequenced sample was blood. The receptors come from a girl between 10 and 17 years old with multiple sclerosis.

The genes are TRBV10-3 and TRBJ1-5; D gene uncertain. The germline gives CDR1 ENHRY, CDR2 SYGVKD. Trimming shortened V by 4 bases and J by 5 bases, and 9 bases separated the two germline ends. This CDR3 is built from 13 residues. As DNA, the CDR3 is TGTGCCATCAGTGTTATAGAGGATCAGCCCCAGCATTTT. It translates to CAISVIEDQPQHF.

The sample holds a few counts of this clonotype. The V and J genes are TRBV15 and TRBJ2-1; unclear D gene. This CDR3 comprises 13 residues. The germline V gene encodes CDR1 LNHNV and CDR2 YYDKDF (reference sequence). Trimming stripped 4 bases from V and 4 bases from J, with 8 bases between. The CDR3 region is CATSNDRYNEQFF. DNA for the CDR3: TGTGCCACCAGCAACGATAGGTACAATGAGCAGTTCTTC.

This clonotype was seen a handful of times. Since a much larger clone is just one base distant, this may be a read error. This chain joins TRBV20-1 and TRBJ2-1, with D possibly being TRBD2 (6 bases). This CDR3 spans 12 amino acids. CDR1 and CDR2 from the germline V gene are DFQATT and SNEGSKA (reference sequence). This chain's CDR3 is CRAPGVYNEQFF. CDR3 DNA: TGCAGGGCACCGGGAGTATACAATGAGCAGTTCTTC.

In regard to this clonotype: Being one base from a much bigger clone, this may be a read error. In this CDR3 the conserved last residue, phenylalanine or tryptophan, is missing, so a read error is likely. The chain couples TRBV7-9 to TRBJ2-3, with TRBD1 as a possible D gene (6 bases). This CDR3 has 14 amino acids. CDR1 and CDR2 from the germline V gene are SEHNR and FQNEAQ (reference sequence). CDR3 bases: TGTGCCAGCAGCTTACTACAGGGCACCGATACGCAGTATTCT. Translated: CASSLLQGTDTQYS.

This clonotype showed up just a few times. The chain employs TRBV27 and TRBJ2-7; either TRBD1 or TRBD2 may supply D (5 bases each). Germline loops: CDR1 MNHEY, CDR2 SMNVEV (reference sequence). The CDR3 runs 13 residues. The ends were cut back, 3 bases at V and 2 bases at J, with 8 bases in the middle. The CDR3 DNA sequence: TGTGCCAGCAGTTTGGGACCTACCTACGAGCAGTACTTC. Its translation: CASSLGPTYEQYF.

V is TRBV27 and J is TRBJ2-5; 10 bases fit TRBD2. Germline loops: CDR1 MNHEY, CDR2 SMNVEV (reference sequence). This CDR3 region has 14 residues. Trimming cost V 7 bases and J 11 bases; bases outside gene matches: 13. The CDR3 bases are TGTGCCAGCATAGCGGGGGGCCCGCACAATGAGCAGTACTTC. It codes for CASIAGGPHNEQYF.

This clonotype turned up a few times. This chain connects TRBV6-1 to TRBJ1-2, with a weak D call TRBD1 (6 bases). Germline CDR1 reads MNHNS; CDR2 reads SASEGT. Trimming pared 8 bases from V and 2 bases from J, leaving 27 bases between. This CDR3 is built from 18 residues. The CDR3 is CASPRVILGAFLNYGYTF. The CDR3 DNA reads as TGTGCCAGCCCTAGGGTCATACTGGGGGCCTTCTTAAACTATGGCTACACCTTC.

This clonotype was counted many times. CDR3 amino acids: CSASNRGDYGYTF. Written as DNA, the CDR3 is TGCAGTGCTAGTAACAGGGGGGACTATGGCTACACCTTC. The chain couples TRBV20-1 to TRBJ1-2; 8 bases agree with TRBD1. The CDR3 runs to 13 residues. CDR1 and CDR2 from the germline V gene are DFQATT and SNEGSKA (reference sequence). Trimming at V came to 3 bases and at J to 3 bases, leaving 3 bases not matched to a gene.

The rearrangement uses TRBV3-1 and TRBJ2-7, with 8 positions matching TRBD2. V shed 2 bases, J shed 5 bases, and the junction held 5 bases outside the gene matches. The CDR3 has 14 residues. CDR1 and CDR2 (germline): LGHDT, YNNKEL (reference sequence). CDR3 sequence (DNA): TGTGCCAGCAGCCAACAGCGGGAGAACCACGAGCAGTACTTC. Translating gives CASSQQRENHEQYF.

This clonotype was seen only a few times. The CDR3 nucleotides read TGTGCCAGCTCACTACGGGGAGGAAGTTTGAGGGGCCTGGAAGAGACCCAGTACTTC. Translating it yields CASSLRGGSLRGLEETQYF. The chain couples TRBV18 to TRBJ2-5, with D perhaps TRBD2 (6 bases). V lost 4 bases and J lost 3, with 27 bases in between. CDR3 length: 19 amino acids. Germline V lookup: CDR1 KGHSH, CDR2 LQKENI.

The V and J genes are TRBV3-1 and TRBJ2-5; no firm D call. V lost 4 bases and J 0 bases, leaving 15 bases between the germline ends. The CDR3 covers 16 residues. Germline loops: CDR1 LGHDT, CDR2 YNNKEL (reference sequence). The CDR3 DNA is TGTGCCAGCAGCCCCCCGGGCGTAGAGTACCAAGAGACCCAGTACTTC. As protein: CASSPPGVEYQETQYF.

This clonotype was recorded a few times. The V gene is TRBV5-1, the J gene TRBJ2-7; a possible D gene is TRBD2 (5 bases). Germline CDR1 is SGHRS and CDR2 is YFSETQ. This CDR3 contains 15 residues. V was shortened by 2 bases and J by 2 bases, with 14 bases between the two germline ends. The CDR3 bases are TGCGCCAGCAGCTTCCGAGAGGGAGACGCCTACGAGCAGTACTTC. Its protein is CASSFREGDAYEQYF.

Turning to this clonotype: Germline is not matched at one junction end, which may reflect a read error. This chain uses TRBV4-1 with TRBJ1-2, with a weak D call TRBD1 (5 bases). Germline V gives CDR1 MGHRA, CDR2 YSYEKL. This CDR3 spans 15 amino acids. CDR3 DNA sequence: TGCGCCAGCAGCCTAACAAGGGGCAGGGACTATGGTTACACCTTC. Protein product: CASSLTRGRDYGYTF.

This clonotype was recorded at least ten times. The CDR3 DNA reads TGTGCCAGCAGTCTTGTCGTCCACGAGCAGTACTTC. Translation gives CASSLVVHEQYF. V and J are TRBV12-3 or TRBV12-4 and TRBJ2-7; D not certain. The CDR3 length is 12 residues. Trimming took off 5 bases at V and 5 bases at J, with 10 bases between the two ends.

This sequence joins TRBV20-1 and TRBJ2-7; 10 positions agree with TRBD1. CDR1 is DFQATT, CDR2 SNEGSKA, per germline (reference sequence). With V trimmed by 5 bases and J by 2 bases, 3 bases remained unmatched. This CDR3 is 13 amino acids long. The CDR3 here is CSALGQGAYEQYF. The CDR3 DNA follows: TGCAGTGCTCTCGGACAGGGGGCCTACGAGCAGTACTTC.

In this sample, this clonotype turned up a few times. This chain joins TRBV5-1 and TRBJ1-1; D is unclear. The CDR3 sequence is 13 residues long. The germline V gene has CDR1 SGHRS and CDR2 YFSETQ. Between the trimmed V and J ends, which lost 5 bases and 8 bases, there was a span of 16 bases. CDR3 sequence (DNA): TGCGCCAGCAGGTCCGTCGGTGCGGTGGAAGCTTTCTTT. Encoded protein: CASRSVGAVEAFF.

A few counts support this clonotype. The chain combines TRBV12-3 or TRBV12-4 with TRBJ1-4; TRBD1 might be the D (5 bases). The V gene lost 4 bases and the J gene lost 4 bases, with 10 bases spanning the gap. The CDR3 is made up of 14 amino acids. The CDR3 bases are TGTGCCAGCAGTTCCGGGACGATTAATGAAAAACTGTTTTTT. It is translated as CASSSGTINEKLFF.